A selection of T cell receptor beta chains follows, all from one sample in a study of cytomegalovirus exposure and HLA in healthy donors. This table comes from immunoSEQ multiplex PCR, and its TCRdb copy is limited to in-frame clones, with some not included. The data contain roughly 120,000 clones, around 87% of them seen just once; the ten biggest clones take up about 1.7%. The sample was PBMCs. All receptors come from a man between 35 and 55 years old in good health and CMV-seronegative. The CDR3 runs from the conserved cysteine through the conserved F or W. Fields, in order: clone size, J gene, CDR3 length, V gene, D gene, CDR3 DNA, CDR3 protein. A D gene is named only where the DNA matches it firmly. The size entry is marked missing in some rows and otherwise reads once, few, many or a size class.

once	TRBJ1-5	15	TRBV27	-	TGTGCCAGCAGTTCCCTCGCGGGGGGAAGTCAGCCCCAGCATTTT	CASSSLAGGSQPQHF
-	TRBJ1-1	14	TRBV18	TRBD1	TGTGCCAGCTCCCTCGACAGGGGGAGGACTGAAGCTTTCTTT	CASSLDRGRTEAFF
-	TRBJ2-5	11	TRBV7-2	-	TGTGCCAGCAGCTCTAAGGAGACCCAGTACTTC	CASSSKETQYF
-	TRBJ1-1	12	TRBV2	-	TGTGCCAGCGACTTACTCGGTACGGAAGCTTTCTTT	CASDLLGTEAFF
-	TRBJ2-7	14	TRBV7-2	-	TGTGCCAGCAGCTTCAGCATAACAGCCTACGAGCAGTACTTC	CASSFSITAYEQYF
-	TRBJ2-7	15	TRBV6-5	-	TGTGCCAGCAGTTACTCCCCGGGGGTGAGGAACGAGCAGTACTTC	CASSYSPGVRNEQYF
many	TRBJ2-7	14	TRBV27	-	TGTGCCAGCAGTTTAGCAGGGGGGTGGTACGAGCAGTACTTC	CASSLAGGWYEQYF
-	TRBJ1-1	14	TRBV7-2	TRBD1	TGTGCCAGCAGCTCACCCGACAGGGGCACTGAAGCTTTCTTT	CASSSPDRGTEAFF
-	TRBJ1-4	14	TRBV18	TRBD1	TGTGCCAGCTCACCCGAGGACAGGGCTGGAAAACTGTTTTTT	CASSPEDRAGKLFF
-	TRBJ2-1	15	TRBV5-1	TRBD2	TGCGCCAGCAGCTTGAGCGGGGGCGCTCACAATGAGCAGTTCTTC	CASSLSGGAHNEQFF
-	TRBJ1-5	14	TRBV19	-	TGTGCCAGTAAGTACACAGGCCGAAATCAGCCCCAGCATTTT	CASKYTGRNQPQHF
-	TRBJ2-6	18	TRBV5-1	-	TGCGCCAGCAGCTTATCCGGGACACAAGCCTCTGGGGCCAACGTCCTGACTTTC	CASSLSGTQASGANVLTF
-	TRBJ1-5	16	TRBV2	TRBD1	TGTGCCAGCAGTGGGGGTTTAGGGGGCGGGAATCAGCCCCAGCATTTT	CASSGGLGGGNQPQHF
-	TRBJ1-5	15	TRBV18	TRBD1	TGTGCCAGCTCACCAGAGGCAGGGGGCTGGCAGCCCCAGCATTTT	CASSPEAGGWQPQHF
few	TRBJ1-1	14	TRBV6-5	-	TGTGCCAGCAGGCTGGAGAGTGAGGCCGCTGAAGCTTTCTTT	CASRLESEAAEAFF
few	TRBJ1-2	14	TRBV7-9	-	TGTGCCAGCGGGCCGATCTCGCCAGGGGATGGCTACACCTTC	CASGPISPGDGYTF
-	TRBJ2-7	15	TRBV30	-	TGTGCCTGGAGTTTCCCTGGCCGCAGGGGACACGAGCAGTACTTC	CAWSFPGRRGHEQYF
-	TRBJ1-1	16	TRBV7-9	TRBD1	TGTGCCAGCAGCCAGGGACAGGGGAGAACTGGGACTGAAGCTTTCTTT	CASSQGQGRTGTEAFF
-	TRBJ1-1	16	TRBV6-5	TRBD1	TGTGCCAGCAGTTCCAGGACAGGCCCTATGAACACTGAAGCTTTCTTT	CASSSRTGPMNTEAFF
-	TRBJ2-5	16	TRBV7-7	-	TGTGCCAGCAGCCCCGGGCGGTCCTCACCGGGGGTGACCCAGTACTTC	CASSPGRSSPGVTQYF
-	TRBJ1-1	14	TRBV5-1	TRBD1	TGCGCCAGCAGCTTGGGACAGGGGGCAACTGAAGCTTTCTTT	CASSLGQGATEAFF
-	TRBJ2-7	11	TRBV5-1	-	TGCGCCAGGCCTCAGTCCTACGAGCAGTACTTC	CARPQSYEQYF
few	TRBJ2-7	15	TRBV5-1	TRBD1	TGCGCCAGCAGCTTGGCTACCGGACAGGGAACCGAGCAGTACTTC	CASSLATGQGTEQYF
-	TRBJ1-2	13	TRBV9	-	TGTGCCAGCAGCGTAGACCCAACGGGGGGCTACACCTTC	CASSVDPTGGYTF
-	TRBJ2-1	17	TRBV4-1	TRBD1	TGCGCCAGCAGCCACGAACCGGGACAGGGGGAGGGCAATGAGCAGTTCTTC	CASSHEPGQGEGNEQFF